The rows below give T cell receptor beta chains drawn from one sample of a study of T cells in Graves' hyperthyroidism and ophthalmopathy. From the multiplex PCR reads, TCRdb called clonotypes with MiXCR, one entry per CDR3 protein. The table includes under 400,000 distinct CDR3 sequences, approximately 13% detected once. The sample was blood. Every receptor here comes from a woman in her sixties or seventies with Graves' hyperthyroidism. Both conserved end residues are part of each CDR3. Fields, in order: clone size, V gene, J gene, CDR3 protein. Clone size appears in some rows only: once, few, many, or a class for an expanded clone.

NA	TRBV27	TRBJ1-1	CASSLSGYDTEAFF
many	TRBV27	TRBJ1-1	CASSLLPMNTEAFF
many	TRBV2	TRBJ2-3	CASSRDGADTQYF
few	TRBV6-1	TRBJ1-2	CASSPARGSVGYTF
many	TRBV28	TRBJ1-4	CASTQGTGNEKLFF
many	TRBV5-8	TRBJ2-7	CASSPSFSSYEQYF
few	TRBV9	TRBJ2-1	CASSLGWYNEQFF
NA	TRBV7-9	TRBJ1-5	CASSGKTGAGQPQHF
NA	TRBV14	TRBJ1-1	CASSKNRVFTEAFF
many	TRBV11-2	TRBJ2-3	CASSPLAGGGADTQYF
many	TRBV4-1	TRBJ2-7	CASSQAYRDEQYF
many	TRBV5-6	TRBJ2-2	CASSLVTNTGELFF
NA	TRBV10-3	TRBJ2-7	CAISGTGIYEQYF
NA	TRBV6-2/TRBV6-3	TRBJ2-2	CASSYLSGVNTGELFF
many	TRBV27	TRBJ2-1	CASSLSGTNEQFF
few	TRBV24-1	TRBJ1-2	CATMGGTANYGYTF
many	TRBV29-1	TRBJ1-2	CSVRQGGSYGYTF
few	TRBV5-1	TRBJ1-2	CASSLQGVSTF
many	TRBV29-1	TRBJ1-2	CSVEDLGHGYTF
many	TRBV28	TRBJ2-3	CASSPSYSGSTDTQYF
few	TRBV19	TRBJ2-7	CASSIQAPSGDTLYEQYF
NA	TRBV28	TRBJ1-5	CASSFAGARNQPQHF
many	TRBV6-1	TRBJ2-7	CASRIGQAPYEQYF
many	TRBV15	TRBJ1-2	CATSRDGSSRYGYTF
NA	TRBV19	TRBJ2-1	CASSTSREEFF
NA	TRBV6-2/TRBV6-3	TRBJ2-1	CASRAGQGFNEQFF
many	TRBV20-1	TRBJ2-5	CSARVGTAQETQYF
few	TRBV24-1	TRBJ2-2	CATSDSYRAGVDTGELFF
NA	TRBV5-1	TRBJ1-1	CASSIGVFGEAFF
few	TRBV25-1	TRBJ2-1	CASSESRPSEQFF
NA	TRBV12-5	TRBJ2-1	CASGAPLREGLYNEQFF
many	TRBV2	TRBJ1-1	CASSMTANTEAFF
many	TRBV6-5	TRBJ2-5	CASSYSILARETQYF
NA	TRBV7-2	TRBJ1-4	CASSLRRATNEKLFF
many	TRBV24-1	TRBJ2-1	CATSEFDRGSYNEQFF
many	TRBV2	TRBJ2-3	CASTGTSGRPDTQYF
many	TRBV12-3/TRBV12-4	TRBJ1-2	CASRANYGYTF
NA	TRBV4-1	TRBJ1-1	CASRAGRRQGARGTEAFF
few	TRBV7-9	TRBJ1-5	CASSRDFDQPQHF
many	TRBV3-1	TRBJ1-2	CASSPGGTAYGYTF
many	TRBV15	TRBJ1-4	CATSREIQENEKLFF
many	TRBV11-3	TRBJ2-7	CASSIGGEFSYEQYF
NA	TRBV7-8	TRBJ2-3	CASSQNLALNTDTQYF
many	TRBV7-9	TRBJ1-2	CASSTPGQGEYGYTF
many	TRBV20-1	TRBJ1-2	CSAQTGQGASGYTF
once	TRBV25-1	TRBJ2-3	CASSEQTGGSDTQYF
NA	TRBV24-1	TRBJ2-1	CATSERGTSAYNEQFF
many	TRBV2	TRBJ2-7	CASSELGHSVEQYF
many	TRBV11-2	TRBJ2-1	CASSFPGTSGVQFF
many	TRBV19	TRBJ1-1	CASSATGITEAFF
NA	TRBV6-2/TRBV6-3	TRBJ1-1	CASSYGPNTEAFF
many	TRBV7-8	TRBJ1-1	CASSPYWVSDTEAFF
NA	TRBV20-1	TRBJ2-3	CSASVGSFNPDTQYF
many	TRBV28	TRBJ2-3	CAGPDRGSTDTQYF
NA	TRBV29-1	TRBJ2-1	CSVPGTTSYNEQFF
many	TRBV5-1	TRBJ2-5	CASSQDHSQETQYF
few	TRBV7-9	TRBJ2-2	CASSFISSTGELFF
many	TRBV5-1	TRBJ2-3	CASSPPDGVADTQYF
few	TRBV5-4	TRBJ2-3	CASSLKLAGGKGTDTQYF
many	TRBV11-2	TRBJ2-5	CASSGAYQETQYF